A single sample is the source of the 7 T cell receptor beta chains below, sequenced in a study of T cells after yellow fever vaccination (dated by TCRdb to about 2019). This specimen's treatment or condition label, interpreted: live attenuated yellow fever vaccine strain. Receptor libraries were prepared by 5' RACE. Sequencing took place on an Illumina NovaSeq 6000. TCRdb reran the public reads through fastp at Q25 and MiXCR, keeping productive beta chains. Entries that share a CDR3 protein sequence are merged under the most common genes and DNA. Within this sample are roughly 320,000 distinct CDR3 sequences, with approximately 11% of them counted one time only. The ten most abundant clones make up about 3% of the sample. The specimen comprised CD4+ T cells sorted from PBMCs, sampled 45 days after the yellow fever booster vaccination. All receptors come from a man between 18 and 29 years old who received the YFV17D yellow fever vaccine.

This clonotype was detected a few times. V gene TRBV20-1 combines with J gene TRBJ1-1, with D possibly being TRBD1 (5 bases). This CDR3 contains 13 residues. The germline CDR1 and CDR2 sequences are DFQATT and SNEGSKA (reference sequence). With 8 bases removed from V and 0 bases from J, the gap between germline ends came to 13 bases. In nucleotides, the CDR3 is TGCAGTACCGCAGGGTCGGTGAACACTGAAGCTTTCTTT. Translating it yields CSTAGSVNTEAFF.

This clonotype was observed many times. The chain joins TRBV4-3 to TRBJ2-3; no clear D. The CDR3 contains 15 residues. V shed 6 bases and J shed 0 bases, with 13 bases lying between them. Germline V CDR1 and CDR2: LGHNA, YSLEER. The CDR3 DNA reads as TGCGCCAGCAGACAGCTGGCTCGGAGCACAGATACGCAGTATTTT. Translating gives CASRQLARSTDTQYF.

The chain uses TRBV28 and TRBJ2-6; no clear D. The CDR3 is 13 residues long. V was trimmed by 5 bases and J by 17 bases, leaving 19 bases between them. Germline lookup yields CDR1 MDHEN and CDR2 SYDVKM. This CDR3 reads CASSPAGRLIMTF. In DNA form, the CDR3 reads TGTGCCAGCAGTCCCGCCGGCAGACTTATCATGACTTTC.

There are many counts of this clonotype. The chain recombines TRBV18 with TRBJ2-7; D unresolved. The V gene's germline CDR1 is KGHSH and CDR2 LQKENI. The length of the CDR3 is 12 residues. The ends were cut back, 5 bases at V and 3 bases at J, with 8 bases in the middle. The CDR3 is CASSTDFYEQYF. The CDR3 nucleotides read TGTGCCAGCTCAACCGACTTCTACGAGCAGTACTTC.

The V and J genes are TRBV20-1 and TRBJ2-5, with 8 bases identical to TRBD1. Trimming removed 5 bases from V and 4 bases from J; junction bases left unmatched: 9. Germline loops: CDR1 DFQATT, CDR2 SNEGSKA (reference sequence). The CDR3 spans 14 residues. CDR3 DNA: TGCAGTGCTCGTGACAGGGGCAGAGGAGAGACCCAGTACTTC. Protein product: CSARDRGRGETQYF.

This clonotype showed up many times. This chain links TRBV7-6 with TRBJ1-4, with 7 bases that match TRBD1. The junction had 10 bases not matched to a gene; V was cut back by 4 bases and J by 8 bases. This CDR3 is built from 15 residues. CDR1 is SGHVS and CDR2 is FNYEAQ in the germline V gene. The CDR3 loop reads CASSSLTGTDEKLFF. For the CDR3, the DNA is TGTGCCAGCAGCTCCCTGACAGGGACGGACGAAAAACTGTTTTTT.

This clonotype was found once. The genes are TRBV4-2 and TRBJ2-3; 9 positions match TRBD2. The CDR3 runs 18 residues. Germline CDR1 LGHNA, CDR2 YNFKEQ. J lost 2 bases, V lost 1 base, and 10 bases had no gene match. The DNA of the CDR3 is TGTGCCAGCAGCCAAGTTATCGCTAGCGGGGCGGACACAGATACGCAGTATTTT. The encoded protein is CASSQVIASGADTDTQYF.